Sequencing of this T cell receptor (beta chain) was carried out in a study of monozygotic twins with inflammatory bowel disease. Study-wide results and limits: Patients got different immunosuppressive treatments, which may have made their repertoires more variable.

This CDR3 has 16 amino acids. Germline V gene sequence: CDR1 LGHNA, CDR2 YNFKEQ. From the 5' RACE reads, TCRdb lists one entry per CDR3 protein and no DNA. This sample lists approximately 380,000 distinct CDR3 sequences; its ten largest clones have 2.6%. With regard to this clonotype: Its antigen is as yet unknown.

The chain is built from TRBV4-2 and TRBJ2-5; lacking DNA, the TRBD1 call made by TCRdb goes unchecked. The sequenced sample consisted of blood. This receptor was identified in a human donor with ulcerative colitis or Crohn's disease, or a healthy co-twin of an affected twin (not recorded which). CDR3 protein: CASSQGAIRVQETQYF.